At least ten counts were recorded for the clone carrying this TCR beta chain. Its antigen is not known. The data stem from a study of neurological immune-mediated disorders. Points from the study as a whole: None of the CDR3 amino acid sequences found in expanded clones was shared across subjects. This suggests that the TCR-beta repertoires were private in all groups.

From the 5' RACE reads, TCRdb called clonotypes with MiXCR, one entry per CDR3 protein. The sample yields roughly 80,000 distinct CDR3 sequences, 15% to 20% seen once. Between the trimmed V and J ends, which lost 0 bases and 6 bases, there was a span of 3 bases. Germline CDR1 reads SGHRS; CDR2 reads YFSETQ. The CDR3 spans 11 residues. The sequence came from a woman between 40 and 55 years old in good health. Sequencing was performed on PBMCs. The chain combines TRBV5-1 with TRBJ1-1, with no clear D. The CDR3 reads CASSLDSEAFF. The CDR3 DNA is TGCGCCAGCAGCTTGGACTCTGAAGCTTTCTTT.